This entry lists 19 T cell receptor beta chains sequenced from one sample in a study of early T cells in non-severe SARS-CoV-2 infection (dated by TCRdb to the early 2020s). Libraries were made using 5' RACE. This sample was sequenced with a NextSeq 500. TCRdb applied fastp at Q25 and MiXCR to the public reads, then kept only in-frame beta chains. CDR3 protein duplicates are merged, each entry listing the most common genes and DNA. This sample is represented by about 52,000 distinct CDR3 sequences; 11% of them were singletons. In total, the top ten clones hold around 13% of the sample. The sequenced sample consisted of whole blood. Receptor source: an adult who was a healthcare worker with PCR-confirmed SARS-CoV-2 infection or an uninfected control (not recorded which).

Regarding this clonotype: A much bigger clone sits one base away, suggesting this may be a read error. The chain combines TRBV12-3 or TRBV12-4 with TRBJ2-7; D ambiguous. CDR3 length equals 12 residues. The CDR3 sequence is CASRFSSNEQYF. As DNA, the CDR3 is TGTGCCAGCAGATTTTCCTCCAACGAGCAGTACTTC.

This clonotype was observed many times. V usage is TRBV3-1 and J usage is TRBJ2-2; tentative D call: TRBD2 (6 bases). This CDR3 has 15 residues. V was cut by 4 bases and J by 2 bases, with 11 bases left in between. Germline V lookup: CDR1 LGHDT, CDR2 YNNKEL (reference sequence). CDR3 nucleotide sequence: TGTGCCAGCAGCCCCCGGGACTCTAACACCGGGGAGCTGTTTTTT. Translating it yields CASSPRDSNTGELFF. Full variable domain (rest looked up from reference TRBV3-1 and TRBJ2-2): DTAVSQTPKYLVTQMGNDKSIKCEQNLGHDTMYWYKQDSKKFLKIMFSYNNKELIINETVPNRFSPKSPDKAHLNLHINSLELGDSAVYFCASSPRDSNTGELFFGEGSRLTVL.

This clonotype was seen a few times. The gene calls are TRBV6-5 and TRBJ2-5; TRBD1 aligns across 7 bases. Germline values: CDR1 MNHEY, CDR2 SVGAGI. V was pared by 0 bases and J by 2 bases, with 12 bases of the junction left unmatched. This CDR3 region has 18 residues. CDR3 residues: CASSYSISPGTEQETQYF. Here the CDR3 DNA reads TGTGCCAGCAGTTACTCGATCTCACCCGGGACAGAGCAAGAGACCCAGTACTTC.

The chain couples TRBV7-8 to TRBJ2-5, with TRBD2 matching over 12 bases. CDR3 length: 17 residues. Trimming removed 5 bases from V and 7 bases from J; junction bases left unmatched: 14. Germline V gene lookup returns CDR1 SGHVS and CDR2 FQNEAQ. The CDR3 coding sequence is TGTGCCAGCAGCCCACCGGCTAGCGGGGGGGCCATAGCGACCCAGTACTTC. It yields the protein CASSPPASGGAIATQYF.

This clonotype was detected a few times. The CDR3 loop is CASTSRLAGKYNEQFF. The CDR3 DNA reads as TGTGCCAGCACCTCCCGTCTAGCGGGAAAATACAATGAGCAGTTCTTC. The V and J genes are TRBV6-1 and TRBJ2-1; 9 bases agree with TRBD2. The CDR3 has 16 amino acids. Germline assignment: CDR1 MNHNS and CDR2 SASEGT. J gave up 4 bases and V 7 bases, and 11 bases lay outside the gene matches.

This clonotype was detected a few times. The chain uses TRBV29-1 and TRBJ2-3; no reliable D call. CDR3 length equals 14 residues. The ends were cut back, 4 bases at V and 5 bases at J, with 16 bases in the middle. Per germline, CDR1 SQVTM and CDR2 ANQGSEA. CDR3 sequence: CSVVETAVGDTQYF. CDR3 DNA sequence: TGCAGCGTTGTTGAGACGGCAGTAGGAGATACGCAGTATTTT.

This clonotype was seen a few times. This chain links TRBV18 with TRBJ2-7; D not resolved. CDR1 and CDR2 from the germline V gene are KGHSH and LQKENI. V was trimmed by 3 bases and J by 2 bases, leaving 11 bases between them. This CDR3 contains 14 residues. Here the CDR3 DNA reads TGTGCCAGCTCACCCCGGGCAGAACCCTACGAGCAGTACTTC. This sequence encodes CASSPRAEPYEQYF.

This clonotype was counted only a few times. The J gene is TRBJ1-6, the V gene TRBV7-9; D call uncertain. Trimming removed 5 bases from V and 9 bases from J, with 8 bases in between. In germline, CDR1 is SEHNR, CDR2 FQNEAQ (reference sequence). The CDR3 has 12 amino acids. This chain's CDR3 is CASSRDASPLHF. The CDR3 region has the DNA TGTGCCAGCAGCCGCGACGCTTCACCCCTCCACTTT. Filled out from reference TRBV7-9 and TRBJ1-6, the complete variable domain reads DTGVSQNPRHKITKRGQNVTFRCDPISEHNRLYWYRQTLGQGPEFLTYFQNEAQLEKSRLLSDRFSAERPKGSFSTLEIQRTEQGDSAMYLCASSRDASPLHFGNGTRLTVT.

The genes are TRBV3-1 and TRBJ1-6; D might be TRBD1 (5 bases). The germline V and J ends were trimmed by 4 bases and 7 bases, with 11 bases remaining between them. Germline CDR1 reads LGHDT; CDR2 reads YNNKEL (reference sequence). The CDR3 runs to 14 residues. CDR3 nucleotide sequence: TGTGCCAGCAGCCGGGTGAAGGGGAATTCACCCCTCCACTTT. Protein: CASSRVKGNSPLHF.

This clonotype appeared a few times. The chain uses TRBV9 and TRBJ2-2; TRBD1 aligns across 8 bases. The CDR3 contains 16 residues. Unmatched junction bases numbered 5, after V lost 4 bases and J lost 0 bases. CDR1 is SGDLS and CDR2 is YYNGEE in the germline V gene. CDR3 protein: CASSTSGGSNTGELFF. CDR3 bases: TGTGCCAGCAGCACGTCAGGGGGCTCGAACACCGGGGAGCTGTTTTTT.

In its sample, this clonotype was seen a few times. This rearrangement joins TRBV20-1 to TRBJ1-5; D might be TRBD1 (5 bases). Germline V lookup: CDR1 DFQATT, CDR2 SNEGSKA (reference sequence). V was cut by 3 bases and J by 7 bases, with 13 bases left in between. The CDR3 spans 13 residues. Here the CDR3 reads CSASLEGKQPQHF. The DNA for the CDR3 is TGCAGTGCTAGTTTGGAGGGGAAACAGCCCCAGCATTTT.

In this sample, this clonotype turned up a few times. The chain employs TRBV19 and TRBJ2-4; tentatively, D is TRBD1 or TRBD2 (5 bases each). The CDR3 covers 19 residues. The germline V gene has CDR1 LNHDA and CDR2 SQIVND (reference sequence). Trimming took 4 bases from V and 0 from J, leaving 22 bases between them. CDR3 sequence reads: CASSTWIEGHFLAKNIQYF. The CDR3 coding sequence is TGTGCCAGTAGTACGTGGATCGAGGGGCATTTTCTAGCCAAAAACATTCAGTACTTC.

This clonotype turned up a few times. The chain carries TRBV4-2 and TRBJ1-3, with D hard to call. Germline V CDR1 and CDR2: LGHNA, YNFKEQ. Trimming removed 3 bases from V and 11 bases from J, with 14 bases in between. This CDR3 contains 13 residues. Written as DNA, the CDR3 is TGTGCCAGCAGCCAGACATCCGAACATCCCATATATTTT. As protein: CASSQTSEHPIYF.

There are many counts of this clonotype. The chain combines TRBV24-1 with TRBJ1-5, with D uncertain. The CDR3 consists of 11 residues. From germline, CDR1 is KGHDR and CDR2 SFDVKD. Trimming shortened V by 4 bases and J by 9 bases, and 6 bases separated the two germline ends. The CDR3 nucleotides read TGTGCCACCAGTGACTCGGGGCCCCAGCATTTT. Amino acid sequence: CATSDSGPQHF.

About this clonotype itself: A much larger clonotype is one base distant, so this may be a read error. J is TRBJ2-7 and V is TRBV4-2, with D uncertain. The CDR3 loop spans 15 amino acids. Germline CDR1 is LGHNA and CDR2 is YNFKEQ. In DNA form, the CDR3 reads TGTGCCAGCAGCCAAGATTGGTGGGCTTCCTACGAGCAGCACTTC. This sequence encodes CASSQDWWASYEQHF.

This clonotype was observed a few times. The chain recombines TRBV6-2 or TRBV6-3 with TRBJ1-2; D ambiguous. The CDR3 is made up of 11 amino acids. V dropped 8 bases and J dropped 7 bases, with 11 bases sitting between them. Germline assignment: CDR1 MNHEY and CDR2 SVGEGT. The CDR3 bases are TGTGCCAGCGGGTATGAGCTTGGCTACACCTTC. Its protein product is CASGYELGYTF.

This chain uses TRBV28 with TRBJ2-1; perhaps TRBD1 as D (5 bases). V was clipped by 6 bases and J by 6 bases, with 12 bases between them. The germline V gene encodes CDR1 MDHEN and CDR2 SYDVKM. The CDR3 spans 13 residues. CDR3 sequence: CASRPQGGNEQFF. Here the CDR3 DNA reads TGTGCCAGCAGGCCTCAGGGTGGCAATGAGCAGTTCTTC. The complete variable domain, with remaining parts taken from reference TRBV28 and TRBJ2-1, reads DVKVTQSSRYLVKRTGEKVFLECVQDMDHENMFWYRQDPGLGLRLIYFSYDVKMKEKGDIPEGYSVSREKKERFSLILESASTNQTSMYLCASRPQGGNEQFFGPGTRLTVL.

With regard to this clonotype: This sequence may be a read error, since a much larger clone differs from it by one base. The chain couples TRBV4-1 to TRBJ2-7, with D possibly TRBD1 on 6 matching bases. This CDR3 has 14 amino acids. Germline V gene data show CDR1 as MGHRA and CDR2 as YSYEKL. Trimming removed 8 bases at V and 0 bases at J, with 14 bases between. The CDR3 region has the DNA TGCGCCAGCGGCCTGGACAGTACCTCCTACGAGCAGTACTTC. Translated, it gives CASGLDSTSYEQYF.

This clonotype was picked up a small number of times. CDR3 bases: TGTGCCAGCAGCCTCCAAGGGTTGGGCTACGAGCAGTACTTC. Amino acids: CASSLQGLGYEQYF. The chain recombines TRBV7-2 with TRBJ2-7; D unclear. The germline V and J ends were trimmed by 5 bases and 3 bases, with 14 bases remaining between them. CDR1 SGHTA and CDR2 FQGNSA come from the germline V gene. The CDR3 has 14 amino acids.